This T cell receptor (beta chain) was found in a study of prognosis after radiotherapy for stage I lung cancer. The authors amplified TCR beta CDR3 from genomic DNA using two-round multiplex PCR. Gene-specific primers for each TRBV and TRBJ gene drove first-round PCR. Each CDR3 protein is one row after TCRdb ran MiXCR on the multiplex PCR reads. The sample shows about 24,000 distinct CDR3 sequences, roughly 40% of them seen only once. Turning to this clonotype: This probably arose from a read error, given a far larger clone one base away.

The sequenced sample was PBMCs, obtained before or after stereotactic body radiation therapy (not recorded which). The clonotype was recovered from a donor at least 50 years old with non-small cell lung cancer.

The CDR3 nucleotides read TGTGCCAGCAGCTTATTGCAGGTGCCGGGATCAGGACGGGAGCTGTTTTTT. It translates to CASSLLQVPGSGRELFF. The chain links TRBV7-9 to TRBJ2-2, with a possible D match to TRBD2 (5 bases). Trimming shortened V by 2 bases and J by 9 bases, and 22 bases separated the two germline ends. Per germline, CDR1 SEHNR and CDR2 FQNEAQ (reference sequence). The CDR3 has 17 amino acids.